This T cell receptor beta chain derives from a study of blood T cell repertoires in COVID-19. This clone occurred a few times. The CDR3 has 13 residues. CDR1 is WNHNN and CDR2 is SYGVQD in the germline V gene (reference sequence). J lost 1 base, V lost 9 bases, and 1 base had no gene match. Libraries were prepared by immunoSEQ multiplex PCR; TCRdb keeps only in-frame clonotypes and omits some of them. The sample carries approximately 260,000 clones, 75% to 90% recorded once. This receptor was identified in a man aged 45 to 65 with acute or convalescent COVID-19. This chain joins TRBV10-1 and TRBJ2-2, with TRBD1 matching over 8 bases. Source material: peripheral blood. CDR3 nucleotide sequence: TGCGCCAGTGGGACAGGGAACACCGGGGAGCTGTTTTTT. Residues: CASGTGNTGELFF.